One and the same sample provided the 28 T cell receptor beta chains below, sequenced in a study of vaccination and CD4 T cells after COVID-19. With the Oncomine TCR Beta short-read assay, DNA from cultured CD4+ T cells was sequenced. TCRdb used MiXCR to reprocess the PCR reads, holding one entry per CDR3 protein. Of around 20,000 distinct CDR3 sequences listed, roughly 54% are singletons. Treatment indicated: roughly 11-day PBMC culture with coronavirus spike peptide pools or control peptides (ViraFEST assay). Their antigens are not known. Sequencing was performed on CD4+ T cells from blood, cultured in vitro. The source of these receptors is a human donor who had recovered from COVID-19.

This clonotype occurred a few times. V gene TRBV27 combines with J gene TRBJ1-2; TRBD1 matches 8 bases. The germline gives CDR1 MNHEY, CDR2 SMNVEV (reference sequence). After removal of 8 bases from V and 0 bases from J, the junction contained 11 bases not matched to a gene. The CDR3 consists of 16 residues. The CDR3 reads CASCPGQGSANYGYTF. In DNA, the CDR3 is TGTGCCAGCTGCCCTGGACAGGGATCAGCTAACTATGGCTACACCTTC.

This chain uses TRBV20-1 with TRBJ2-7; 10 bases are a match to TRBD1. The V gene's germline CDR1 is DFQATT and CDR2 SNEGSKA (reference sequence). The CDR3 totals 14 residues. Losses at the gene ends were 6 bases for V and 5 bases for J; bases not matched to a gene: 10. The CDR3 DNA reads TGCAGTGCCATCTCCGGGACAGGGGATCACGAGCAGTACTTC. It translates to CSAISGTGDHEQYF.

The V and J genes are TRBV19 and TRBJ2-1, with unresolved D. V lost 2 bases and J lost 3, with 5 bases in between. The CDR3 consists of 13 residues. Germline V lookup: CDR1 LNHDA, CDR2 SQIVND (reference sequence). The CDR3 region is CASSINGYNEQFF. CDR3 sequence (DNA): TGTGCCAGTAGTATAAACGGCTACAATGAGCAGTTCTTC.

Only a few counts were recorded for this clonotype. The chain recombines TRBV6-2 or TRBV6-3 with TRBJ2-7; D is perhaps TRBD1 (5 bases). This CDR3 has 12 residues. Trimming left V 6 bases short and J 8 bases short, with 14 bases between. The germline V gene encodes CDR1 MNHEY and CDR2 SVGEGT. The CDR3 region is CASSPLQGKQYF. CDR3 DNA sequence: TGTGCCAGCAGCCCGCTCCAGGGTAAGCAGTACTTC.

V and J are TRBV7-9 and TRBJ1-1; the match to TRBD1 covers 7 bases. With V trimmed by 2 bases and J by 1 base, 7 bases remained unmatched. CDR3 size: 16 residues. The V gene's germline CDR1 is SEHNR and CDR2 FQNEAQ (reference sequence). The CDR3 region is CASSLRPGTENTEAFF. As DNA, the CDR3 is TGTGCCAGCAGCTTAAGGCCCGGGACAGAGAACACTGAAGCTTTCTTT.

The V gene is TRBV12-3 or TRBV12-4, the J gene TRBJ1-1; D is undetermined. The CDR3 is 13 residues long. The V end was cut by 2 bases, the J end by 5 bases, with 9 bases between. CDR3 protein: CASSLNALTEAFF. The CDR3 coding sequence is TGTGCCAGCAGTTTAAACGCTCTAACTGAAGCTTTCTTT.

The chain links TRBV14 to TRBJ1-1; no clear D. The germline V gene encodes CDR1 SGHDN and CDR2 FVKESK. The CDR3 runs to 13 residues. Trimming shortened V by 5 bases and J by 3 bases, and 10 bases separated the two germline ends. The CDR3 loop reads CASSSAHHTEAFF. CDR3 coding DNA: TGTGCCAGCAGCTCCGCCCACCACACTGAAGCTTTCTTT.

The V gene is TRBV5-1, the J gene TRBJ1-2; D unresolved. The V gene lost 0 bases and the J gene lost 7 bases, with 10 bases spanning the gap. The CDR3 has 13 residues. Germline-derived CDR1 and CDR2 are SGHRS and YFSETQ. CDR3 loop: CASSLGQIGGYTF. The CDR3 DNA follows: TGCGCCAGCAGCTTGGGGCAGATAGGTGGCTACACCTTC.

This chain links TRBV20-1 with TRBJ2-3, with TRBD2 matching 9 bases. V lost 3 bases to trimming and J lost 2 bases; unmatched junction nucleotides: 6. CDR1 and CDR2 (germline): DFQATT, SNEGSKA (reference sequence). The CDR3 length is 15 residues. The CDR3 DNA follows: TGCAGTGCTAGCCTTCTAGCGGGATACACAGATACGCAGTATTTT. Its protein is CSASLLAGYTDTQYF.

The V gene is TRBV9, the J gene TRBJ1-6; the D gene is possibly TRBD1 (6 bases). Trimming pared 0 bases from V and 6 bases from J, leaving 10 bases between. Germline CDR1 SGDLS, CDR2 YYNGEE. The CDR3 runs 15 residues. CDR3: CASSVEVGGNSPLHF. DNA of the CDR3: TGTGCCAGCAGCGTAGAGGTAGGGGGTAATTCACCCCTCCACTTT.

The chain carries TRBV10-2 and TRBJ2-7; 12 nucleotides align to TRBD2. The length of the CDR3 is 17 residues. Looked up from germline, CDR1 is WSHSY and CDR2 is SAAADI. J gave up 2 bases and V 10 bases, and 15 bases lay outside the gene matches. The CDR3 DNA sequence: TGCGCCATCCGGTCCCCGACTAGCGGGAGCGGGGCCTACGAGCAGTACTTC. It encodes CAIRSPTSGSGAYEQYF.

The chain employs TRBV20-1 and TRBJ2-3, with 9 bases lining up with TRBD2. The CDR3 has 15 residues. Germline V gives CDR1 DFQATT, CDR2 SNEGSKA (reference sequence). V was clipped by 6 bases and J by 2 bases; unmatched bases: 9. The CDR3 reads CSASGTSRLTDTQYF. The CDR3 DNA is TGCAGTGCAAGCGGGACTAGCAGACTCACAGATACGCAGTATTTT.

V is TRBV20-1 and J is TRBJ2-5, with TRBD2 matching 15 bases. V lost 0 bases, J lost 5 bases, and 10 bases stayed unmatched. The CDR3 totals 18 residues. Germline V lookup: CDR1 DFQATT, CDR2 SNEGSKA (reference sequence). The CDR3 is CSARDLGTSGRRRETQYF. The CDR3 nucleotides are TGCAGTGCTAGAGATCTTGGGACTAGCGGGAGGCGTAGGGAGACCCAGTACTTC.

This chain joins TRBV11-1 and TRBJ1-4; D may be TRBD1 (5 bases). CDR3 length: 14 amino acids. The germline V gene encodes CDR1 SGHAT and CDR2 FQDESV (reference sequence). Trimming cost V 2 bases and J 8 bases, with 12 bases left between them. This CDR3 is CASSLLRQTEKLFF. CDR3 nucleotide sequence: TGTGCCAGCAGCTTACTTCGACAGACAGAAAAACTGTTTTTT.

This chain connects TRBV6-1 to TRBJ1-1, with D unclear. V lost 9 bases, J lost 6 bases, and 14 bases lay in between. The CDR3 has 12 amino acids. Germline V lookup: CDR1 MNHNS, CDR2 SASEGT. CDR3 nucleotides: TGTGCCAGTGGGCCCCTTCAAGCTGAAGCTTTCTTT. As protein: CASGPLQAEAFF.

The chain recombines TRBV7-2 with TRBJ1-5; D is unresolved. V gave up 2 bases and J gave up 9 bases, with 14 bases separating them. The CDR3 covers 14 residues. Germline V gene data show CDR1 as SGHTA and CDR2 as FQGNSA. The DNA for the CDR3 is TGTGCCAGCAGCTTAAATCGGCGGTTTAGGCCCCAGCATTTT. Its protein is CASSLNRRFRPQHF.

The V call is TRBV6-5, the J call TRBJ1-2, with D maybe TRBD1 (6 bases). The V gene lost 0 bases and the J gene lost 1 base, with 21 bases spanning the gap. Germline V lookup: CDR1 MNHEY, CDR2 SVGAGI. This CDR3 has 19 residues. CDR3 in amino acids: CASSYSNPGGGGGNYGYTF. The CDR3 DNA reads as TGTGCCAGCAGTTACTCGAACCCTGGGGGCGGGGGAGGTAACTATGGCTACACCTTC.

This rearrangement joins TRBV19 to TRBJ1-6; unclear D gene. Trimming took 3 bases from V and 5 from J, leaving 5 bases between them. Germline CDR1 LNHDA, CDR2 SQIVND (reference sequence). The CDR3 length is 13 residues. The CDR3 here is CASSITDNSPLHF. The CDR3 bases are TGTGCCAGTAGTATTACAGATAATTCACCCCTCCACTTT. Full variable domain (outside the CDR3, taken from reference TRBV19 and TRBJ1-6): DGGITQSPKYLFRKEGQNVTLSCEQNLNHDAMYWYRQDPGQGLRLIYYSQIVNDFQKGDIAEGYSVSREKKESFPLTVTSAQKNPTAFYLCASSITDNSPLHFGNGTRLTVT.

This clonotype was observed a few times. V is TRBV20-1 and J is TRBJ2-2; D is uncertain. Trimming pared 2 bases from V and 8 bases from J, leaving 12 bases between. This CDR3 has 13 residues. Germline loops: CDR1 DFQATT, CDR2 SNEGSKA (reference sequence). The DNA for the CDR3 is TGCAGTGCTAGACGGGCTCATGGGGGGGAGCTGTTTTTT. This gives the protein CSARRAHGGELFF.

The V call is TRBV2, the J call TRBJ1-3; 7 positions match TRBD1. Trimming cost V 10 bases and J 0 bases; bases outside gene matches: 6. Germline V gives CDR1 SNHLY, CDR2 FYNNEI. The CDR3 is 14 residues long. CDR3 protein: CAIDRDSSGNTIYF. The CDR3 DNA reads as TGTGCCATAGACAGGGATTCCTCTGGAAACACCATATATTTT.

The chain recombines TRBV27 with TRBJ2-3; 9 positions match TRBD2. The length of the CDR3 is 15 residues. V was clipped by 6 bases and J by 4 bases; unmatched bases: 8. CDR1 is MNHEY, CDR2 SMNVEV, per germline (reference sequence). CDR3 sequence (DNA): TGTGCCAGCAGCTATGAACTAGCGGGTGCAGATACGCAGTATTTT. As protein: CASSYELAGADTQYF.

V usage is TRBV5-1 and J usage is TRBJ2-1, with a tentative D call TRBD2 (5 bases). The V end was cut by 0 bases, the J end by 6 bases, with 16 bases between. This CDR3 comprises 16 residues. Germline V gene sequence: CDR1 SGHRS, CDR2 YFSETQ. The CDR3 region has the DNA TGCGCCAGCAGCTTGGCTGCGACTACTACTGTCAATGAGCAGTTCTTC. Its translation: CASSLAATTTVNEQFF.

This clonotype has only a few counts. J is TRBJ1-5 and V is TRBV11-2; a weak D match, TRBD1 (5 bases). Germline-derived CDR1 and CDR2 are SGHAT and FQNNGV. The length of the CDR3 is 15 residues. V dropped 0 bases and J dropped 6 bases, with 12 bases sitting between them. In DNA, the CDR3 is TGTGCCAGCAGCTTAGATCTTGCCGGGGGTCAGCCCCAGCATTTT. It specifies CASSLDLAGGQPQHF.

The gene calls are TRBV6-1 and TRBJ2-7, with TRBD1 as a possible D gene (5 bases). CDR1 MNHNS and CDR2 SASEGT come from the germline V gene. The V end lost 10 bases, the J end lost 2 bases, and 15 bases lay between the germline ends. CDR3 length: 13 amino acids. CDR3 amino acids: CAIRLTATYEQYF. CDR3 coding DNA: TGTGCCATCAGACTGACAGCAACCTACGAGCAGTACTTC.

The gene calls are TRBV2 and TRBJ1-1; TRBD1 is a possible D gene (5 bases). The germline gives CDR1 SNHLY, CDR2 FYNNEI. The CDR3 has 14 residues. V was shortened by 3 bases and J by 3 bases, with 11 bases between the two germline ends. CDR3 amino acids: CASSDILRDTEAFF. The CDR3 DNA reads TGTGCCAGCAGTGATATACTCAGGGACACTGAAGCTTTCTTT.

The chain joins TRBV6-2 or TRBV6-3 to TRBJ1-1, with unresolved D. This CDR3 is built from 15 residues. The ends were cut back, 0 bases at V and 3 bases at J, with 11 bases in the middle. Per the germline V gene, CDR1 is MNHEY and CDR2 is SVGEGT. The CDR3 reads CASSYSSTEYTEAFF. DNA for the CDR3: TGTGCCAGCAGTTACTCCTCGACCGAGTACACTGAAGCTTTCTTT.

The V call is TRBV24-1, the J call TRBJ1-2, with 10 bases lining up with TRBD1. The CDR3 runs 15 residues. The V and J ends lost 6 bases and 4 bases, in that order; junction bases with no gene match: 7. Germline CDR1 and CDR2: KGHDR and SFDVKD. The CDR3 is CATSTGTGEFYGYTF. As DNA, the CDR3 is TGTGCCACCAGTACCGGGACAGGGGAGTTCTATGGCTACACCTTC.

This clonotype has just one count. The V gene is TRBV7-9, the J gene TRBJ2-5, with 11 bases fitting TRBD2. The germline gives CDR1 SEHNR, CDR2 FQNEAQ (reference sequence). The length of the CDR3 is 15 residues. Unmatched junction bases numbered 3, after V lost 1 base and J lost 5 bases. The CDR3 sequence is CASSLVVAGGETQYF. The CDR3 bases are TGTGCCAGCAGCTTAGTTGTAGCGGGAGGGGAGACCCAGTACTTC.